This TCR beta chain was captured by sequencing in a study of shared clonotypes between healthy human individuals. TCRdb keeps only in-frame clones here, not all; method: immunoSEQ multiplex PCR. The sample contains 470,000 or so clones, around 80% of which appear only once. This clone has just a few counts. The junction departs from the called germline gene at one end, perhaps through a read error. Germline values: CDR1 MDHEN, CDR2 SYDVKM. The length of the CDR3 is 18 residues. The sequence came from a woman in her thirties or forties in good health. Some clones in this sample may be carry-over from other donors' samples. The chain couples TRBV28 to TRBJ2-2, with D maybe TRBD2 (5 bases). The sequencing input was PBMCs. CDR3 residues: CASSLPPRTQANPGELFF. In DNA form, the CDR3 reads TGTGCCAGCAGTCTCCCCCCCCGGACTCAAGCGAACCCCGGGGAGCTGTTTTTT. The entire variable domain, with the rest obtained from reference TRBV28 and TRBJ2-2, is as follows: DVKVTQSSRYLVKRTGEKVFLECVQDMDHENMFWYRQDPGLGLRLIYFSYDVKMKEKGDIPEGYSVSREKKERFSLILESASTNQTSMYLCASSLPPRTQANPGELFFGEGSRLTVL.